The source of this T cell receptor (beta chain) is a study of tumor-infiltrating lymphocytes in primary liver carcinoma. Across the whole study: Productive TCRbeta reads per sample were roughly 3.65 to 8 million, not differing by tissue.

General observations from the study: Relative to tumor region pairs, the tumor-adjacent and tumor-blood pairs showed overlap that was lower. Tumors and blood were compared for top-250-clone fraction, and tumors had the significantly higher value (p = 0.039).

Remarks on this clonotype: The target antigen is unknown. Mismatch with germline at one junction end may stem from a read error.

Germline V gene lookup returns CDR1 SGHAT and CDR2 FQNNGV. The CDR3 contains 14 residues. Extraction of RNA together with DNA used about 18-30 mg of unsorted bulk tissue. Patients were chronically HBV-infected and treatment-naive. TCR beta cDNA was made from roughly 500 ng total RNA with a constant-region primer. Sequencing libraries for TCR beta derived from three nested multiplex PCR rounds that used slightly modified ARM-PCR. Use of TRBV1-TRBV30 forward primers with a C-beta reverse primer characterized the first two PCR rounds, which lasted nine to eleven cycles each. Each CDR3 protein is one row after TCRdb ran MiXCR on the multiplex PCR reads. There are tens of thousands of distinct CDR3 sequences in the sample; 75% occur only once, and around 41% lies in the top ten.

This sequence originates from a woman in her thirties with primary liver carcinoma and hepatitis B virus infection. The chain combines TRBV11-2 with TRBJ2-3; no clear D. With the DNA end fitting TRBJ1-5 better, the J assignment may be wrong. Specimen: tumor-adjacent normal liver tissue. CDR3 in DNA: TGTACCAGCAGCTTACCAGTGAGCAAAGATACGCAGCATTTT. Its protein is CTSSLPVSKDTQHF.